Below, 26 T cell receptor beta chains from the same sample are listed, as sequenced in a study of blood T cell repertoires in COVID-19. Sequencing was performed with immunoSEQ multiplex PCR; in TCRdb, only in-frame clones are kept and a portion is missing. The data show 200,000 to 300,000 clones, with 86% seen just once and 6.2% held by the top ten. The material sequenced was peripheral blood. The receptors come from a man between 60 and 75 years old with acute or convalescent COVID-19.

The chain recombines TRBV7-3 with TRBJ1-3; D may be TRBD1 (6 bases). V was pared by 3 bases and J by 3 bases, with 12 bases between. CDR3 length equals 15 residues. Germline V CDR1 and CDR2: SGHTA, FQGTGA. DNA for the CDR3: TGTGCCAGCAGCTTGGGACCAGGGGTTGGAAACACCATATATTTT. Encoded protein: CASSLGPGVGNTIYF.

The CDR3: CAGPQGVTNEKLFF. CDR3 bases: TGTGCCGGACCACAGGGAGTAACTAATGAAAAACTGTTTTTT. The rearrangement links TRBV6-5 to TRBJ1-4; tentative D call: TRBD1 (6 bases). The ends were cut back, 11 bases at V and 1 base at J, with 14 bases in the middle. Germline V gene sequence: CDR1 MNHEY, CDR2 SVGAGI. This CDR3 is 14 amino acids long.

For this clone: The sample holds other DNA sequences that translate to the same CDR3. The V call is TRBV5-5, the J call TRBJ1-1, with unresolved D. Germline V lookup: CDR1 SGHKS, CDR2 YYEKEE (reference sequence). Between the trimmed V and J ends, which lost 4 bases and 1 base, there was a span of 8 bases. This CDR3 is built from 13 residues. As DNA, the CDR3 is TGTGCCAGCAGCCTTGAGGCGAACACTGAAGCTTTCTTT. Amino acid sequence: CASSLEANTEAFF.

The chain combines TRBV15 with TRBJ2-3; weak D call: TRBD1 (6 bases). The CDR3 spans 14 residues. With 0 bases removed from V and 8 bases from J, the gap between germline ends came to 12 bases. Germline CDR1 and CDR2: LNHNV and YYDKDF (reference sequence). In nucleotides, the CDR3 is TGTGCCACCAGCAGAGATGGGGGCGGCGGTACGCAGTATTTT. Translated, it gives CATSRDGGGGTQYF.

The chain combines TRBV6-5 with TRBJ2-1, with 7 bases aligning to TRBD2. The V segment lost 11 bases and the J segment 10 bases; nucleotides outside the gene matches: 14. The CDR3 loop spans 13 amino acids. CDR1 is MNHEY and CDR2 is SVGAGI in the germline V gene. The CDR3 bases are TGTGCCTTCAGGGCCGCGGGAGTGCACGAGCAGTTCTTC. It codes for CAFRAAGVHEQFF.

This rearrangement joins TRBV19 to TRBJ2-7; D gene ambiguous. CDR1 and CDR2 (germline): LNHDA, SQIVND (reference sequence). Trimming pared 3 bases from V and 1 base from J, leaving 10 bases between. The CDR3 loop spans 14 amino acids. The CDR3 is CASSMASTSYEQYF. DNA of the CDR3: TGTGCCAGTAGTATGGCCAGTACATCCTACGAGCAGTACTTC.

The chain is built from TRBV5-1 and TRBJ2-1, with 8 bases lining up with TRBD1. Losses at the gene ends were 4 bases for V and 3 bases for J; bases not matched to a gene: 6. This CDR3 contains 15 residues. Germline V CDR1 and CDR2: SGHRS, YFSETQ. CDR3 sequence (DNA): TGCGCCAGCAGCCGCGACAGGGGTGGCTACAATGAGCAGTTCTTC. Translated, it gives CASSRDRGGYNEQFF.

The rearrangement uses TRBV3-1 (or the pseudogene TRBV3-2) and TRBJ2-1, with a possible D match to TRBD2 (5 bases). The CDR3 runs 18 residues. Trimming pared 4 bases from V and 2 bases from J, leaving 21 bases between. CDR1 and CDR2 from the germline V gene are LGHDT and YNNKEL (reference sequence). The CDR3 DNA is TGTGCCAGCAGCCCCGAAGGAGGCTCAGCAAAGGCCTACAATGAGCAGTTCTTC. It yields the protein CASSPEGGSAKAYNEQFF.

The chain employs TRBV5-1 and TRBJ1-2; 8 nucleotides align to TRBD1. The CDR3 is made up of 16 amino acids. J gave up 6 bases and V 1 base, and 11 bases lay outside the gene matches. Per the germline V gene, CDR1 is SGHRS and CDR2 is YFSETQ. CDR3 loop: CASSLSTSGGVDGYTF. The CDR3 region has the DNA TGCGCCAGCAGCTTGTCGACTTCAGGGGGCGTCGATGGCTACACCTTC.

The CDR3 loop reads CSVAGQGGGMAGELFF. The CDR3 coding sequence is TGCAGCGTAGCTGGGCAAGGAGGAGGGATGGCCGGGGAGCTGTTTTTT. The chain joins TRBV29-1 to TRBJ2-2, with D perhaps matching TRBD2 (6 bases). V dropped 6 bases and J dropped 6 bases, with 23 bases sitting between them. In germline, CDR1 is SQVTM, CDR2 ANQGSEA. The CDR3 has 16 amino acids.

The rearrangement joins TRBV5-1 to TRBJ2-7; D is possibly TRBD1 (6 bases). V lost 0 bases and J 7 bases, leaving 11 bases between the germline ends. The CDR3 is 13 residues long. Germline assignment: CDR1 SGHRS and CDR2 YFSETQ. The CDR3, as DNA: TGCGCCAGCAGCTTGGTGGGGGCTGGGGAGCAGTACTTC. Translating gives CASSLVGAGEQYF.

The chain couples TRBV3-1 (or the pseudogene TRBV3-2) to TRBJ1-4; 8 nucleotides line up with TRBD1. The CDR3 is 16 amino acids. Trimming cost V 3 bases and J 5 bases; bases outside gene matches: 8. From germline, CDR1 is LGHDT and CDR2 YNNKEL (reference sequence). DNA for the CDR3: TGTGCCAGCAGCCATCAAGGCCGGACAGGGAATGAAAAACTGTTTTTT. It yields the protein CASSHQGRTGNEKLFF.

This CDR3 is CASSLGTGYEQYF. In nucleotides, the CDR3 is TGTGCCAGCTCACTTGGGACTGGCTACGAGCAGTACTTC. The gene calls are TRBV18 and TRBJ2-7, with D perhaps TRBD2 (6 bases). Germline-derived CDR1 and CDR2 are KGHSH and LQKENI. V was cut by 4 bases and J by 3 bases, with 10 bases left in between. This CDR3 contains 13 residues.

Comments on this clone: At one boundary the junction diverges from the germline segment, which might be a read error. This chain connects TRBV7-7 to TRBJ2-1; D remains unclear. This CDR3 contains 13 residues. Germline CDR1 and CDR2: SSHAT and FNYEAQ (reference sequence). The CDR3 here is CASSLDPTNEQFF. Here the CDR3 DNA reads TGTGCTAGCAGCTTAGACCCAACAAATGAGCAGTTCTTC.

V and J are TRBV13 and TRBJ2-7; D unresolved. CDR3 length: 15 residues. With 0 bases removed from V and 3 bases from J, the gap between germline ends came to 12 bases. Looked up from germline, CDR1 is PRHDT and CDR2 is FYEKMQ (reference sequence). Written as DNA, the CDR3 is TGTGCCAGCAGCTTAGGCTTAGACTCACACTACGAGCAGTACTTC. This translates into CASSLGLDSHYEQYF. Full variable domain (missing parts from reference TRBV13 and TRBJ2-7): AAGVIQSPRHLIKEKRETATLKCYPIPRHDTVYWYQQGPGQDPQFLISFYEKMQSDKGSIPDRFSAQQFSDYHSELNMSSLELGDSALYFCASSLGLDSHYEQYFGPGTRLTVT.

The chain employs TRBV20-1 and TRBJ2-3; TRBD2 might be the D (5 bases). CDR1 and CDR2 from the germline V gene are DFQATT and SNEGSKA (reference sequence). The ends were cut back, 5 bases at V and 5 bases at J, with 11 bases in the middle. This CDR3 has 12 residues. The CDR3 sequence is CSAGGSGDTQYF. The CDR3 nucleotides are TGCAGTGCTGGTGGGAGTGGAGATACGCAGTATTTT.

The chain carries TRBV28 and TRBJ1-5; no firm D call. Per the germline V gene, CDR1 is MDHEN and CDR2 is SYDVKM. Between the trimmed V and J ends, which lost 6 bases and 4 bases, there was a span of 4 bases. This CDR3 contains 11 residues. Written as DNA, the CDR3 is TGTGCCAGCAGCCTTAATCAGCCCCAGCATTTT. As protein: CASSLNQPQHF.

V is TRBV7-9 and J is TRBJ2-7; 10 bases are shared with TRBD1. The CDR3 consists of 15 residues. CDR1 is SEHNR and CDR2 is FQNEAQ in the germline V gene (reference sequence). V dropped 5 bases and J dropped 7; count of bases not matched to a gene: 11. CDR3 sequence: CASSAPGQGMREQYF. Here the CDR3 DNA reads TGTGCCAGCAGCGCTCCGGGACAGGGGATGAGGGAGCAGTACTTC.

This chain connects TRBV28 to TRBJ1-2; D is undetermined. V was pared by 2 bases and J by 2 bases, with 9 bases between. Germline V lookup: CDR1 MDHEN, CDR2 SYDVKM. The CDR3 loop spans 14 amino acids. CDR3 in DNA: TGTGCCAGCAGTTTACCGAGGGTCAACTATGGCTACACCTTC. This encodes CASSLPRVNYGYTF.

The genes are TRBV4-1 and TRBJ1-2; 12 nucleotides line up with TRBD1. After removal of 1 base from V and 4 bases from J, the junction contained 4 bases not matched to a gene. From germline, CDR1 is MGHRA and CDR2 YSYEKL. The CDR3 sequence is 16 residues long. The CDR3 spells CASSQGGTGGGYGYTF. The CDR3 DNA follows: TGCGCCAGCAGCCAAGGAGGGACAGGGGGCGGCTATGGCTACACCTTC.

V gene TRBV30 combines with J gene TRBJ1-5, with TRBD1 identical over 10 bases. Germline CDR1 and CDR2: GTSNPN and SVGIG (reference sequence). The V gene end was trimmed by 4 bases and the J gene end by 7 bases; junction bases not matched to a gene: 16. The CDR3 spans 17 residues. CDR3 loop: CAWMARTGGTGGQPQHF. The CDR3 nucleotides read TGTGCCTGGATGGCGAGGACAGGGGGAACCGGGGGACAGCCCCAGCATTTT.

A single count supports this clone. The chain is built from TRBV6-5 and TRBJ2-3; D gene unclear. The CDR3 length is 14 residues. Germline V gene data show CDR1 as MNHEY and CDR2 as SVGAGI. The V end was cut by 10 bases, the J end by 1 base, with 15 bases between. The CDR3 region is CATQTEIGTDTQYF. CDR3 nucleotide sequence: TGTGCCACCCAAACAGAGATCGGCACAGATACGCAGTATTTT.

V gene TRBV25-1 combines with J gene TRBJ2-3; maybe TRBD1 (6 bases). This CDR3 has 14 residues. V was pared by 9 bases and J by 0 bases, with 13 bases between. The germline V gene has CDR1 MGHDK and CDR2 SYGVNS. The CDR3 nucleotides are TGTGCCAGTGGGGGCCCGGTTAGCACAGATACGCAGTATTTT. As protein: CASGGPVSTDTQYF.

CDR3 sequence reads: CASTLSRTGDSEQFF. The CDR3 nucleotides are TGTGCCAGCACCCTGTCTAGGACAGGGGATAGTGAGCAGTTCTTC. V is TRBV27 and J is TRBJ2-1, with 9 bases aligning to TRBD1. Unmatched junction bases numbered 13, after V lost 7 bases and J lost 9 bases. The V gene's germline CDR1 is MNHEY and CDR2 SMNVEV (reference sequence). The CDR3 sequence is 15 residues long.

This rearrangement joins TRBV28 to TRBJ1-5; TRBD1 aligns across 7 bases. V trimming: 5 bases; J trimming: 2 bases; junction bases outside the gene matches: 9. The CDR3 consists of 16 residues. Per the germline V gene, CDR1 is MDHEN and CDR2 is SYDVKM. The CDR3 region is CASSRLLGGGNQPQHF. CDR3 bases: TGTGCCAGCAGTAGATTACTAGGGGGCGGCAATCAGCCCCAGCATTTT. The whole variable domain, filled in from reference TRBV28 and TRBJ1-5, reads DVKVTQSSRYLVKRTGEKVFLECVQDMDHENMFWYRQDPGLGLRLIYFSYDVKMKEKGDIPEGYSVSREKKERFSLILESASTNQTSMYLCASSRLLGGGNQPQHFGDGTRLSIL.

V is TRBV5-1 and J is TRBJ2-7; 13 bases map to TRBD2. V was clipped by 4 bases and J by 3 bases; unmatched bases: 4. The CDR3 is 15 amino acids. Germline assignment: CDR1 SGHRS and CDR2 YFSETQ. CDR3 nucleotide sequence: TGCGCCAGCAGCCAGGGACTAGCGGGGAACTACGAGCAGTACTTC. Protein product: CASSQGLAGNYEQYF.